These 20 T cell receptor beta chains were sequenced from one sample in a study of blood T cell repertoires in COVID-19 (dated by TCRdb to 2018 to 2021). The library relied on the immunoSEQ multiplex PCR assay. Drawn from immuneACCESS, this table holds only the in-frame rearrangements with V and J called that TCRdb kept. Clones are partly lost; checked studies trace under half to an unresolved V gene and leave the rest unexplained. In this sample the table shows about 250,000 clones, 65% to 90% of which occur a single time. The ten biggest clones cover about 1.7% of the sample. The sequenced sample consisted of PBMCs or T cells enriched from blood (not recorded which). The receptors come from a man aged 40-49 years who had recovered from COVID-19.

In its sample, this clone was seen many times. The rearrangement joins TRBV7-3 to TRBJ2-1; no reliable D call. V lost 7 bases to trimming and J lost 8 bases, with 21 bases between them. The CDR3 spans 15 residues. CDR1 is SGHTA, CDR2 FQGTGA, per germline. CDR3 DNA sequence: TGTGCCAGCACCCCCCAGCCGGGTGTGGTGGATGAGCAGTTCTTC. Translated, it gives CASTPQPGVVDEQFF. The full variable domain, completed using reference TRBV7-3 and TRBJ2-1, is GAGVSQTPSNKVTEKGKYVELRCDPISGHTALYWYRQSLGQGPEFLIYFQGTGAADDSGLPNDRFFAVRPEGSVSTLKIQRTERGDSAVYLCASTPQPGVVDEQFFGPGTRLTVL.

The V call is TRBV9, the J call TRBJ2-1; TRBD1 matches at 8 bases. The V and J ends lost 0 bases and 6 bases, in that order; junction bases with no gene match: 5. CDR1 is SGDLS and CDR2 is YYNGEE in the germline V gene. This CDR3 is 15 amino acids long. CDR3 DNA: TGTGCCAGCAGCGTAGTACAGGGGGGATTCAATGAGCAGTTCTTC. Translation gives CASSVVQGGFNEQFF.

The J gene is TRBJ2-5, the V gene TRBV18, with TRBD2 matching 13 bases. The germline CDR1 and CDR2 sequences are KGHSH and LQKENI. The CDR3 has 16 amino acids. Unmatched junction bases numbered 7, after V lost 6 bases and J lost 3 bases. The CDR3 bases are TGTGCCAGCTCGCCGTGGACTAGCGGGAGAGAAGAGACCCAGTACTTC. Translation gives CASSPWTSGREETQYF.

The chain couples TRBV28 to TRBJ2-5; 9 bases fit TRBD1. CDR1 and CDR2 from the germline V gene are MDHEN and SYDVKM. The trim removed 6 bases at V and 3 bases at J, leaving 11 bases unmatched. This CDR3 has 16 amino acids. The DNA for the CDR3 is TGTGCCAGCAGCTACAATTTACAGGGGGCGGAAGAGACCCAGTACTTC. Translation gives CASSYNLQGAEETQYF.

This clone was found a few times. The V call is TRBV11-2, the J call TRBJ2-1; TRBD2 aligns across 13 bases. CDR1 is SGHAT, CDR2 FQNNGV, per germline. Trimming at V came to 5 bases and at J to 5 bases, leaving 3 bases not matched to a gene. This CDR3 has 15 amino acids. CDR3 bases: TGTGCCAGCAGCACGGGGACTAGCGGGAACAATGAGCAGTTCTTC. It codes for CASSTGTSGNNEQFF. Combining the CDR3 with reference TRBV11-2 and TRBJ2-1 gives the whole variable domain EAGVAQSPRYKIIEKRQSVAFWCNPISGHATLYWYQQILGQGPKLLIQFQNNGVVDDSQLPKDRFSAERLKGVDSTLKIQPAKLEDSAVYLCASSTGTSGNNEQFFGPGTRLTVL.

This rearrangement joins TRBV27 to TRBJ1-4, with 7 bases matching TRBD1. The CDR3 is made up of 14 amino acids. From germline, CDR1 is MNHEY and CDR2 SMNVEV (reference sequence). V trimming: 0 bases; J trimming: 7 bases; junction bases outside the gene matches: 2. This chain's CDR3 is CASSLSQGREKLFF. The CDR3 nucleotides read TGTGCCAGCAGTTTATCACAGGGGCGTGAAAAACTGTTTTTT.

The gene calls are TRBV7-2 and TRBJ2-1; tentative D call: TRBD2 (5 bases). The CDR3 contains 13 residues. Trimming pared 1 base from V and 10 bases from J, leaving 11 bases between. From germline, CDR1 is SGHTA and CDR2 FQGNSA. The DNA of the CDR3 is TGTGCCAGCAGCTTAGACCTGAGAGGGGAGCAGTTCTTC. This translates into CASSLDLRGEQFF.

In DNA, the CDR3 is TGTGCCAGCAGTGAAGGGACCGGGACTAGCGGGGGGCTAGCCAAAAACATTCAGTACTTC. This encodes CASSEGTGTSGGLAKNIQYF. The V and J genes are TRBV2 and TRBJ2-4; TRBD2 matches at 15 bases. The length of the CDR3 is 20 residues. V trimming: 1 base; J trimming: 0 bases; junction bases outside the gene matches: 7. The germline V gene encodes CDR1 SNHLY and CDR2 FYNNEI.

The rearrangement joins TRBV5-1 to TRBJ2-1, with 10 bases that match TRBD2. V shed 5 bases, J shed 8 bases, and the junction held 10 bases outside the gene matches. The CDR3 is made up of 15 amino acids. Germline-derived CDR1 and CDR2 are SGHRS and YFSETQ. The CDR3 nucleotides read TGCGCCAGCAGTTCCCTAGCGGGAGTATTCGATGAGCAGTTCTTC. Amino acid sequence: CASSSLAGVFDEQFF.

This chain links TRBV6-1 with TRBJ1-4, with D perhaps TRBD1 (6 bases). This CDR3 contains 15 residues. V shed 2 bases and J shed 5 bases, with 12 bases lying between them. The germline gives CDR1 MNHNS, CDR2 SASEGT. Here the CDR3 DNA reads TGTGCCAGCAGTGAAAGGGGACAAACCAATGAAAAACTGTTTTTT. Translating it yields CASSERGQTNEKLFF.

CDR3 protein: CASSHPSSYEQYF. CDR3 DNA: TGTGCCAGCAGCCACCCCAGCTCCTACGAGCAGTACTTC. This rearrangement joins TRBV7-8 to TRBJ2-7; no reliable D call. The CDR3 covers 13 residues. Trimming cost V 5 bases and J 0 bases, with 8 bases left between them. From germline, CDR1 is SGHVS and CDR2 FQNEAQ.

This clone appeared a few times. V and J are TRBV5-6 and TRBJ2-6, with TRBD1 as a possible D gene (6 bases). Trimming stripped 4 bases from V and 0 bases from J, with 14 bases between. Germline CDR1 reads SGHDT; CDR2 reads YYEEEE. The CDR3 extends over 17 amino acids. CDR3 coding DNA: TGTGCCAGCAGCATCCCGGGACATACCTCTGGGGCCAACGTCCTGACTTTC. Translated: CASSIPGHTSGANVLTF.

The chain carries TRBV6-2 or TRBV6-3 and TRBJ2-3, with D maybe TRBD1 (5 bases). Germline assignment: CDR1 MNHEY and CDR2 SVGEGT. The V and J ends lost 2 bases and 2 bases respectively, with 8 bases between them. This CDR3 is built from 14 residues. The CDR3: CASSYPTVTDTQYF. The CDR3 DNA is TGTGCCAGCAGTTACCCGACAGTCACAGATACGCAGTATTTT.

This chain uses TRBV7-3 with TRBJ2-1, with 10 bases lining up with TRBD1. The germline CDR1 and CDR2 sequences are SGHTA and FQGTGA. V lost 2 bases to trimming and J lost 6 bases; unmatched junction nucleotides: 1. The CDR3 spans 14 residues. CDR3 residues: CASSLGTGANEQFF. In DNA, the CDR3 is TGTGCCAGCAGCTTAGGGACAGGGGCCAATGAGCAGTTCTTC.

This clone was seen once. J is TRBJ1-2 and V is TRBV7-6; D is possibly TRBD1 (5 bases). Germline V gives CDR1 SGHVS, CDR2 FNYEAQ. This CDR3 spans 14 amino acids. The V gene lost 1 base and the J gene lost 7 bases, with 13 bases spanning the gap. CDR3 nucleotides: TGTGCCAGCAGCTTAGGAATCGGGGGTTCTGGCTACACCTTC. This codes for CASSLGIGGSGYTF.

The chain links TRBV7-2 to TRBJ2-1, with 9 bases aligning to TRBD1. Germline V lookup: CDR1 SGHTA, CDR2 FQGNSA. The CDR3 totals 15 residues. Germline trimming cut 7 bases from V and 7 bases from J; bases unmatched to any gene: 11. The CDR3 DNA is TGTGCCAGCAACCCTGACAGGGGGTATGATAATGAGCAGTTCTTC. This codes for CASNPDRGYDNEQFF. The whole variable domain, filled in from reference TRBV7-2 and TRBJ2-1, reads GAGVSQSPSNKVTEKGKDVELRCDPISGHTALYWYRQSLGQGLEFLIYFQGNSAPDKSGLPSDRFSAERTGGSVSTLTIQRTQQEDSAVYLCASNPDRGYDNEQFFGPGTRLTVL.

The chain joins TRBV6-5 to TRBJ1-5; 8 bases agree with TRBD1. The length of the CDR3 is 15 residues. Germline V gene data show CDR1 as MNHEY and CDR2 as SVGAGI. V lost 6 bases to trimming and J lost 2 bases; unmatched junction nucleotides: 6. CDR3 sequence (DNA): TGTGCCAGCAGAACGCAGGGGGCAGGCAATCAGCCCCAGCATTTT. Its protein product is CASRTQGAGNQPQHF.

The rearrangement joins TRBV30 to TRBJ1-2; D gene uncertain. Trimming removed 0 bases from V and 8 bases from J, with 13 bases in between. Per germline, CDR1 GTSNPN and CDR2 SVGIG (reference sequence). The CDR3 is 13 amino acids. For the CDR3, the DNA is TGTGCCTGGAGTGTACAGTCAGCTGGGGGCTACACCTTC. This sequence encodes CAWSVQSAGGYTF.

V usage is TRBV18 and J usage is TRBJ2-5, with D tentatively TRBD2 (5 bases). The germline CDR1 and CDR2 sequences are KGHSH and LQKENI. The CDR3 sequence is 13 residues long. Between the trimmed V and J ends, which lost 2 bases and 3 bases, there was a span of 7 bases. CDR3 sequence reads: CASSPYGKETQYF. CDR3 coding DNA: TGTGCCAGCTCACCATACGGGAAAGAGACCCAGTACTTC.

The chain couples TRBV5-6 to TRBJ2-7; 9 positions match TRBD1. CDR3 length: 13 amino acids. The V gene end was trimmed by 4 bases and the J gene end by 4 bases; junction bases not matched to a gene: 3. Germline V gene data show CDR1 as SGHDT and CDR2 as YYEEEE. As DNA, the CDR3 is TGTGCCAGCAGCGGTGGACAGGGGTACGAGCAGTACTTC. Amino acid sequence: CASSGGQGYEQYF.